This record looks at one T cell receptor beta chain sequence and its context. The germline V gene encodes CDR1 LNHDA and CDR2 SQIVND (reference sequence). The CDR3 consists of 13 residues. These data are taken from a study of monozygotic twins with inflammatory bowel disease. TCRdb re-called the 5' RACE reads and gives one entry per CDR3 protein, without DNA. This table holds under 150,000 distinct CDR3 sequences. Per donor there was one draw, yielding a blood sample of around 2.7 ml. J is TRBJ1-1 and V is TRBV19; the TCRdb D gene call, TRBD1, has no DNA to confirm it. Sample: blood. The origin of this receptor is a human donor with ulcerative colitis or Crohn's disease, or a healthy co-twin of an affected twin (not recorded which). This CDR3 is CASRTGTVAEAFF.